This T cell receptor (beta chain) was sequenced in a study of T-cell reconstitution after alpha-beta-depleted transplantation in children. Unique molecular identifiers tagged the TCRbeta library. From the PCR reads, TCRdb called clonotypes with MiXCR, one entry per CDR3 protein. The sample contains 170,000 or so distinct CDR3 sequences, about 6.3% of which appear only once. V shed 6 bases and J shed 2 bases, with 13 bases lying between them. The CDR3 totals 14 residues. Germline V CDR1 and CDR2: MNHEY, SVGAGI. This clonotype was recorded many times. Source: PBMCs from the stem cell graft donor, taken from the stem cell graft. The J gene is TRBJ1-1, the V gene TRBV6-5, with a tentative D call TRBD1 (5 bases). The sequence came from a human donor who donated a stem cell graft to a child with Wiskott-Aldrich syndrome. CDR3 bases: TGTGCCAGCAGGCCCCCCGGGGGTAACACTGAAGCTTTCTTT. Residues: CASRPPGGNTEAFF.